This T cell receptor beta chain was recovered during a study of blood T cell repertoires in COVID-19. Study information: COVID-19 samples from acute and convalescent phases originated in the United States, Italy and Spain. T cells, B-cell-depleted T cells, or PBMCs supplied cDNA or gDNA.

As handled by the study authors: Counts of nucleated cells, estimated from reference gene primer amplification, were obtained. Assay used: immunoSEQ multiplex PCR; TCRdb lists only in-frame clones, some missing. Clonal size and the V and J genes are those of that table, whereas D and trimming came from the DNA. The sample holds about 370,000 clones, about 90% seen once. The CDR3 sequence is 11 residues long. The chain links TRBV12-3 or TRBV12-4 to TRBJ1-3; D gene uncertain. The specimen was PBMCs or T cells enriched from blood (not recorded which). This receptor was identified in a woman aged 25 to 39 who had recovered from COVID-19. CDR3 amino acids: CVNLRENTIYF. CDR3 nucleotide sequence: TGTGTCAACCTTAGAGAAAACACCATATATTTT.